This T cell receptor beta chain is drawn from a study of cytomegalovirus exposure and HLA in healthy donors (dated by TCRdb to 2015 to 2018). A note on the overall study: An earlier analysis of a few hundred of the donors reported approximately 300 Gb of sequence data and 117 million unique TCR beta sequences obtained from some 200 million T cells. Donor age, sex, ethnicity and CMV serostatus were compiled together with the repertoire data. Along with the roughly 610-subject first cohort, a separate validation cohort of some 130 different subjects was used. The study was designed to test whether signatures of past pathogen exposure could be identified by cataloging public T cell receptors. Rather than using new phenotypic data, the later analysis identified candidate immune exposures from TCR beta sequences and from how often those sequences occurred across donors. Both class I and class II loci were covered by HLA typing, at four-digit resolution. A later analysis re-examined previously published TCR beta repertoires from 610 or so donors and added high-resolution HLA genotyping to investigate patterns of TCR occurrence. Several DR-DQ haplotypes were treated as single units for association and clustering because of strong linkage in the cohort. In an earlier analysis of roughly 600 of the donors, high-throughput TCR beta sequencing was used to judge whether each TCR beta V gene segment behaved as functional or pseudogenic. An early release that covered about 600 HLA-typed donors contained about 290 gigabases of sequencing data and 70 million to 100 million unique TCR sequences. Genome-wide SNP genotypes for about 60% of the 666 donors were used in a later genetic analysis, which treated that subset as a discovery cohort. Across about 370 genotyped donors of the cohort, an average of approximately 240,000 unique TCR beta nucleotide sequences per donor were sequenced, and 15% to 20% of those sequences were non-productive. All discovery cohort repertoires had been generated using a single sequencing platform. The number of donors typed differed by locus, with about 629-630 for A, B, C, DRB1 and DQB1, around 560 for DQA1, 606 for DPA1, and some 440 for DPB1. Of the 300 to 500 genotyped donors, 70% to 90% were placed in the genetic ancestry cluster associated with self-reported Caucasian donors. High-throughput TCR immunosequencing, statistical association of individual TCRs with disease status, and machine learning were combined to predict cytomegalovirus infection status. The study profiled the T cell repertoires of hundreds of subjects by immunosequencing and related them to cytomegalovirus serostatus.

Notes on this clone: The antigen it recognizes is unknown. The record has no base qualities; no much larger clone is one base away.

Sequences SGHDN (CDR1) and FVKESK (CDR2) are obtained from the germline V gene. Including cysteine and phenylalanine, the CDR3 has 12 amino acids. The CDR3 DNA has 36 bases and is translated from base 1. V and J are truncated by 4 bases and 5 bases respectively, leaving an intervening sequence of 6 bases. The library was made by the immunoSEQ multiplex PCR assay. For the multiplex PCR, a mixture combining 60 forward primers for TCR Vbeta segments and 13 reverse primers for TCR Jbeta segments was used. Amplification of the CDR3 region of rearranged TCR beta genes was performed with a multiplex PCR assay on genomic DNA. Amplified TCR beta libraries were sequenced as 87-base-pair reads on the Illumina HiSeq System. The paper's processing steps were these. A later analysis tallied 75 million to 95 million unique TCR beta chains across the 666 repertoires, and approximately 9.9 million of those chains were shared by two or more donors. Raw reads were error-corrected and collapsed into unique sequences with a nearest-neighbor algorithm that merged closely related sequences to remove PCR and sequencing errors. To assign V, D and J gene segments, CDR3 sequences were aligned to IMGT reference sequences. For a sequence to be retained, a match of at least six nucleotides to both a V gene segment and a J gene segment was required. A rearrangement was called productive if the CDR3 had no stop codons and remained in frame with V and J, and every other rearrangement was called non-productive. Following IMGT convention, CDR3 was defined as the stretch from the second conserved V-encoded cysteine up to the conserved J-encoded phenylalanine. In an earlier analysis of approximately 500 of the donors, sequences lacking an unambiguous match to a single V gene segment were excluded. In an earlier analysis of 500 to 750 of the donors, V segments were called functional above 56.7% productive rearrangements and were called segregating when the between-donor standard deviation exceeded 5%. A statistical classification framework was built for diagnosing cytomegalovirus status from the catalog of TCR beta chain sequences. V and J gene assignment, in a later analysis, came from comparing TCR nucleotide sequences with IMGT/GENE-DB human TR gene sequences. The TCRdist pipeline was used in a later analysis to assign CDR3 sequences and most-parsimonious VDJ recombination scenarios. In a later analysis, each TCR beta chain was defined by its CDR3 amino acid sequence together with its V-gene family, and reads lacking a unique V-gene family were excluded. As a way to deal with suspected cross-contamination and a sequencing artifact, a later analysis dropped approximately 570 nucleotide sequences that were highly shared and had low generation probability. A later analysis calculated a clonal expansion index for each public chain from normalized within-repertoire ranks of inferred template counts. In a later analysis, generation probabilities were computed with a VDJ recombination model fitted to out-of-frame rearrangements, and the resulting probabilities were checked against IGoR. Hypergeometric tests were used in a later analysis to score TCR-TCR, TCR-HLA and TCR-CMV co-occurrence, with a repertoire-size bias correction applied to the TCR pairs. A later analysis estimated false discovery rates by permuting HLA or CMV assignments 20 times. In a later analysis, co-occurring TCRs were grouped using DBSCAN, and TCRdist sequence similarity was added for clustering within HLA-allele-positive subsets. For co-occurrence clustering, repertoires with fewer than 30,000 or more than 120,000 public chains were excluded, along with four or five repertoires with anomalous nucleotide sharing. TCRdb limited this immuneACCESS table to in-frame rearrangements with V and J called. A share of clones is missing; checked studies link under half to unresolved V genes, and the rest is unexplained. D and trimming were read from the DNA, whereas the V and J calls and clone size are those reported in that table. The sample has about 140,000 clones on record, 60% to 80% of them singletons. Roughly 1.6% of the sample lies in the top ten.

The cohort was made up of 500 to 800 healthy bone marrow donors. At the time of sampling, every cohort member was nominally healthy, though immune exposures that went unrecorded were likely present. The donor tested CMV seronegative and was one of the 352 seronegative cohort members. Each donor provided a peripheral blood sample, and peripheral blood mononuclear cells were used for TCR beta sequencing. The Qiagen DNeasy Blood Extraction Kit was used to extract genomic DNA from the blood cell samples. On the study overall, not on this receptor specifically: According to the authors, the approach could potentially be generalized to other disease states and immunological phenotypes. Correlated functional status among segregating V segments might be attributable to linkage disequilibrium, but an unknown experimental factor could not be ruled out. While some public TCRs were present in many individuals, most TCR sequences turned up only very rarely across donors. The earlier analysis of almost 600 of the donors excluded over 15 rarely observed V segments, including chromosome 9 orphons, because counts were too low. In the study, some 160 TCR beta chains were listed as associated with cytomegalovirus. Some IMGT-functional V segments, including TRBV6-2 and TRBV6-3, could not be distinguished by the 87-base-pair reads and were therefore excluded. A later analysis associated about 17,000 TCR beta sequences with specific HLA alleles at a false discovery rate of 0.05. In a later analysis, HLA-associated TCR beta chains were found to be more clonally expanded and to have lower generation probabilities than equally common non-associated chains. In a later analysis, most CMV-associated TCR beta chains were found to appear HLA-restricted, with HLA associations seemingly driven largely by CMV exposure. The sequencing pipeline was judged likely to have produced a cluster of highly shared sequence variants as a technical artifact. Several of the top co-occurrence clusters appeared to be linked to parvovirus B19, influenza, CMV and Epstein-Barr virus, according to a later analysis. In both the original and validation cohorts, the classifier was reported to diagnose cytomegalovirus status with high specificity and sensitivity. Because HLA typing was missing for some donors at each locus, association tests included only the typed subset. V-gene and J-gene trimming of TCR beta chains was associated with a missense DCLRE1C variant in a later genetic analysis, and the association was replicated in an independent cohort. In this cohort, only TCR beta chains were sequenced, and detectable features were limited by the absence of alpha or paired-chain data. A few of the identified cytomegalovirus-associated TCR beta chains were confirmed in vitro to be specific for cytomegalovirus antigens. A later analysis found that TCR association rates varied across HLA loci, with DRB1 alleles showing the most associated TCRs and HLA-C alleles the fewest. Compared with the approximately 600-donor mean, donors in an Asian-associated ancestry cluster had fewer N-insertions in productive TCRs, according to a later genetic analysis. For the cohort, immune exposure information was limited to CMV serostatus. A further reported finding was that TCR beta sequences accurately predicted the HLA-A and HLA-B alleles for most subjects in the first cohort. In an earlier analysis of fewer than 700 of the donors, most TCR beta V segments appeared in productive rearrangements about 87% or about 30% of the time, broadly matching IMGT annotations. Presence/absence analyses assumed roughly uniform sequencing depth across donors, an assumption that may not hold. Strong co-occurrence of HLA alleles, especially DR and DQ, made assigning TCR associations to individual alleles difficult.

The V and J genes are TRBV14 and TRBJ1-5; TRBD1 is perhaps the D gene, given 5 matching bases. The source is a female donor in good health and CMV-seronegative. Sequencing was carried out using PBMCs. The nucleotide sequence is given as TGTGCCAGCAGCCGCAGGGATCAGCCCCAGCATTTT. Translated, this is CASSRRDQPQHF.